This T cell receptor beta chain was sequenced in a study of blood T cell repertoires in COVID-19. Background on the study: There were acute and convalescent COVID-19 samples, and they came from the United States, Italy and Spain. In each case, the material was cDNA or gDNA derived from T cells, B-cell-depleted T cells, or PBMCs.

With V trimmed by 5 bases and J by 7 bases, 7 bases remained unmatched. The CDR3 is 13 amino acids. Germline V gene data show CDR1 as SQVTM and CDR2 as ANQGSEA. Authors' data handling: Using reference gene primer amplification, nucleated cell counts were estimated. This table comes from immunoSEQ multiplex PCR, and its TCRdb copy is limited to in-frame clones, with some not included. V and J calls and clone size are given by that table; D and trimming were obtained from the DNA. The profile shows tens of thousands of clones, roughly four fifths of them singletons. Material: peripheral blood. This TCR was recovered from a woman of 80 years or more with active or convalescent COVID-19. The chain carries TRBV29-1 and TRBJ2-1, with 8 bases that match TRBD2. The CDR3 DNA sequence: TGCAGCGTTTCCGGGACTAGAATGAATGAGCAGTTCTTC. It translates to CSVSGTRMNEQFF.